The next 2 T cell receptor beta chains were all read from a single sample in a study of molecular identifiers for immune sequencing clone quantification. TCRdb analysed the PCR reads with MiXCR anew, one entry per CDR3 protein. Of about 640,000 distinct CDR3 sequences listed, just under 20% were seen once; the top ten hold roughly 0.9%. The specimen sequenced was naive CD8+ T cells from blood, with Jurkat cell RNA spiked in. Stated subset: FACS-sorted CD8+CD4-CCR7+CD45RA+ naive T cells. The receptors shown here come from a human donor in good health. Some libraries in this study had Jurkat cell RNA spiked in.

This clonotype was found many times. This chain connects TRBV4-3 to TRBJ2-3; 7 positions agree with TRBD1. The CDR3 length is 18 residues. Losses at the gene ends were 3 bases for V and 0 bases for J; bases not matched to a gene: 12. Germline CDR1 is LGHNA and CDR2 is YSLEER. The CDR3 region is CASSQAPLWDRSTDTQYF. CDR3 nucleotide sequence: TGCGCCAGCAGCCAGGCCCCTCTGTGGGACAGAAGCACAGATACGCAGTATTTT.

The CDR3 here is CASSPNSGVSSYNEQFF. The CDR3 bases are TGCGCCAGCAGCCCGAATAGCGGGGTGAGCTCCTACAATGAGCAGTTCTTC. The V and J genes are TRBV4-1 and TRBJ2-1; 8 bases line up with TRBD2. This CDR3 is built from 17 residues. Trimming took 4 bases from V and 0 from J; bases not matched to a gene: 8. Germline-derived CDR1 and CDR2 are MGHRA and YSYEKL.